This T cell receptor (beta chain) was captured in a study of cytomegalovirus exposure and HLA in healthy donors. Across the whole study: There were several hundred genotyped donors. Of these, 75% to 85% fell in the genetic ancestry cluster associated with self-reported Caucasian donors. Overall study results and limits: Some V segments, TRBV6-2 and TRBV6-3 among them, were indistinguishable and were therefore excluded.

PCR was performed using 60 Vbeta and 13 Jbeta primers. The repertoire was sequenced with immunoSEQ multiplex PCR; TCRdb's copy has only in-frame clones and lacks some. This table holds 150,000 to 200,000 clones, around 78% found once. Worth noting for this clone: Its antigen is unidentified.

Germline CDR1 is WNHNN and CDR2 is SYGVQD (reference sequence). There are 11 residues in the CDR3. V lost 8 bases to trimming and J lost 0 bases, with 2 bases between them. This receptor was identified in a woman aged 30 to 39 in good health and CMV-seropositive. Sequencing was done on a sample of PBMCs. This chain uses TRBV10-1 with TRBJ1-3; D gene uncertain. The CDR3 sequence: CASHSGNTIYF. The DNA for the CDR3 is TGCGCCAGCCACTCTGGAAACACCATATATTTT.